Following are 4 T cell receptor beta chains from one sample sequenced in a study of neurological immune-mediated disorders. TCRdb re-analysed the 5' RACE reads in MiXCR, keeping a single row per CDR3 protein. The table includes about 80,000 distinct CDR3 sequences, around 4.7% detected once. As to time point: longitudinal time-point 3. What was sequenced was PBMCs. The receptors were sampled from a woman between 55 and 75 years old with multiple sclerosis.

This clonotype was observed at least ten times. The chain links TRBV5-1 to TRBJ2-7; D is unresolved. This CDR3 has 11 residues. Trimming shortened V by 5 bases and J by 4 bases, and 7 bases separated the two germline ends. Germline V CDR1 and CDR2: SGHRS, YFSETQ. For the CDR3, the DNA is TGCGCCAGCAGGGATTATTACGAGCAGTACTTC. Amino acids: CASRDYYEQYF.

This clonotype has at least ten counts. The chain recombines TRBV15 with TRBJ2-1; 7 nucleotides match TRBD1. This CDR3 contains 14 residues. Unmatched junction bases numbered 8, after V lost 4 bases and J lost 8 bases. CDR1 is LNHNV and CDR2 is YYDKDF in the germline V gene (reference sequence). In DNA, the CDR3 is TGTGCCACCAGCAAGGAGACAGGGTTCTATGAGCAGTTCTTC. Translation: CATSKETGFYEQFF.

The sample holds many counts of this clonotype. The CDR3 DNA reads as TGTGCCAGCAGCTCGGGACAGGGGGCGCTTGGGGCCAACGTCCTGACTTTC. Translated, it gives CASSSGQGALGANVLTF. The chain employs TRBV12-3 or TRBV12-4 and TRBJ2-6, with TRBD1 identical over 12 bases. V was pared by 6 bases and J by 3 bases, with 6 bases of the junction left unmatched. The CDR3 loop spans 17 amino acids.

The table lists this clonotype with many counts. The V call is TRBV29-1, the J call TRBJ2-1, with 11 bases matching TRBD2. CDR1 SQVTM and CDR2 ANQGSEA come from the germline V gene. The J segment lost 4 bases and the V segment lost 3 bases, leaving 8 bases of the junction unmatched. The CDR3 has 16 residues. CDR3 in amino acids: CSVDGSSGGFYNEQFF. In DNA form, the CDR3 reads TGCAGCGTTGACGGGTCTAGCGGGGGGTTTTACAATGAGCAGTTCTTC.